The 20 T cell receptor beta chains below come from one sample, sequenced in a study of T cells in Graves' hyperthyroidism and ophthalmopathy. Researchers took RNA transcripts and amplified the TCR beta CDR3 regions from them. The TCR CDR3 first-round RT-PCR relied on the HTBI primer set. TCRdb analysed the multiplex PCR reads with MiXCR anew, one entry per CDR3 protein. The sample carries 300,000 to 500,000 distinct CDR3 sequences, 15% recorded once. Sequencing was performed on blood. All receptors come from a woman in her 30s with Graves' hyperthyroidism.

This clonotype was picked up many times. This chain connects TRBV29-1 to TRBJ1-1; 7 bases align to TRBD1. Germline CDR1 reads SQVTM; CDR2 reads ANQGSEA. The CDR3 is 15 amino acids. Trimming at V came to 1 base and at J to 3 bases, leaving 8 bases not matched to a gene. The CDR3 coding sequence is TGCAGCGTTGAAGGCGGGAGGGACAGTTACACTGAAGCTTTCTTT. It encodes CSVEGGRDSYTEAFF.

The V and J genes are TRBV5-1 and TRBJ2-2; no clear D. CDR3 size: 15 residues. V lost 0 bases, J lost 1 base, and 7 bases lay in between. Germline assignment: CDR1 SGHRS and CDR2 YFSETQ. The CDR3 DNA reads TGCGCCAGCAGCTTGGCCGTAAGGAACACCGGGGAGCTGTTTTTT. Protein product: CASSLAVRNTGELFF. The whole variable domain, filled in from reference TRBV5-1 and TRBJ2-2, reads KAGVTQTPRYLIKTRGQQVTLSCSPISGHRSVSWYQQTPGQGLQFLFEYFSETQRNKGNFPGRFSGRQFSNSRSEMNVSTLELGDSALYLCASSLAVRNTGELFFGEGSRLTVL.

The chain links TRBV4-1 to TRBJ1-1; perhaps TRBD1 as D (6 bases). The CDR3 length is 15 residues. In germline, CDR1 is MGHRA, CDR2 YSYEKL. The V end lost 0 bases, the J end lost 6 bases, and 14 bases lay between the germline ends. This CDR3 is CASSQEGSQGPEAFF. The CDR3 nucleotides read TGCGCCAGCAGCCAAGAAGGCTCACAGGGCCCTGAAGCTTTCTTT.

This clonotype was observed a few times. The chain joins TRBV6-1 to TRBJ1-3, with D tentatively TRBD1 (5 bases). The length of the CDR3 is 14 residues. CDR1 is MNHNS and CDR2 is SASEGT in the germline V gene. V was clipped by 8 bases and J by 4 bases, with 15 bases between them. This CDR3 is CASVRWGSGNTIYF. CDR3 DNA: TGTGCCAGCGTTAGGTGGGGCTCCGGAAACACCATATATTTT.

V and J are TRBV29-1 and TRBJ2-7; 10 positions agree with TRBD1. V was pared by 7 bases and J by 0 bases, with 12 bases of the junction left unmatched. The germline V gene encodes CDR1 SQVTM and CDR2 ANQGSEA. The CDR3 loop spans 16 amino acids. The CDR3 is CSGVVTGGKFSYEQYF. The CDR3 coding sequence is TGCAGCGGGGTGGTGACAGGGGGCAAATTCTCCTACGAGCAGTACTTC.

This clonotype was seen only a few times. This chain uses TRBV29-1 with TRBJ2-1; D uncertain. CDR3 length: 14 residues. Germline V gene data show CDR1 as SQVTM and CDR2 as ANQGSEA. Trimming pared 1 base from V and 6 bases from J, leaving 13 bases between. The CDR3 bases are TGCAGCGTTGAAGGCACCATTACCCTCAATGAGCAGTTCTTC. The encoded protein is CSVEGTITLNEQFF.

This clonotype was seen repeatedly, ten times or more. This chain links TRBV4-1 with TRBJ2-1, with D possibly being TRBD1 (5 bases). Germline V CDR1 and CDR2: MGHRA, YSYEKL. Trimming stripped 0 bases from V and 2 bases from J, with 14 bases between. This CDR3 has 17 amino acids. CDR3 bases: TGCGCCAGCAGCCAAGACGGTTCAGGGATGACCTACAATGAGCAGTTCTTC. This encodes CASSQDGSGMTYNEQFF.

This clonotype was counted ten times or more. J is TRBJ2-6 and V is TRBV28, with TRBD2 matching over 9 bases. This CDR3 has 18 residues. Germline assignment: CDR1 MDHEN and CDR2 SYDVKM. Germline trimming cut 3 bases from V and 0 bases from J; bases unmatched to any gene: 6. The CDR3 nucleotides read TGTGCCAGCAGTTTTAATAGCGGGAGTCGCTCTGGGGCCAACGTCCTGACTTTC. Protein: CASSFNSGSRSGANVLTF. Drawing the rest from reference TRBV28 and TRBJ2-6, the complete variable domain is DVKVTQSSRYLVKRTGEKVFLECVQDMDHENMFWYRQDPGLGLRLIYFSYDVKMKEKGDIPEGYSVSREKKERFSLILESASTNQTSMYLCASSFNSGSRSGANVLTFGAGSRLTVL.

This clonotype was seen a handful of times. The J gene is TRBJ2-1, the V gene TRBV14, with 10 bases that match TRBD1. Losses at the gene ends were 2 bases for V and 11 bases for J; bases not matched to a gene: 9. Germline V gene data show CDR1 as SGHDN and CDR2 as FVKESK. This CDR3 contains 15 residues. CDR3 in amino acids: CASSQPGTGVPQQFF. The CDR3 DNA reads TGTGCCAGCAGCCAACCCGGGACAGGGGTACCTCAGCAGTTCTTC.

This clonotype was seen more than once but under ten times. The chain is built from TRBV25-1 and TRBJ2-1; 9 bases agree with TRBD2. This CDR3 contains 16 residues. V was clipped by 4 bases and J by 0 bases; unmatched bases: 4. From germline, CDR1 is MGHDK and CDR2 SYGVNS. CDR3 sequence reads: CASSAAGGPSYNEQFF. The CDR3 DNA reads TGTGCCAGCAGTGCCGCGGGAGGGCCCTCCTACAATGAGCAGTTCTTC. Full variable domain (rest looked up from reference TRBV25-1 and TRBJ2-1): EADIYQTPRYLVIGTGKKITLECSQTMGHDKMYWYQQDPGMELHLIHYSYGVNSTEKGDLSSESTVSRIRTEHFPLTLESARPSHTSQYLCASSAAGGPSYNEQFFGPGTRLTVL.

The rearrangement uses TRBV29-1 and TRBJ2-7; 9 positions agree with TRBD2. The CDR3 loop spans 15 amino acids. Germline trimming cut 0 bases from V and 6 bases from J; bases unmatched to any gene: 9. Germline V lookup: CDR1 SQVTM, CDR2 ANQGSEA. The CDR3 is CSVEDRGSGSGEQYF. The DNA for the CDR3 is TGCAGCGTTGAAGATCGGGGTAGCGGGAGTGGCGAGCAGTACTTC.

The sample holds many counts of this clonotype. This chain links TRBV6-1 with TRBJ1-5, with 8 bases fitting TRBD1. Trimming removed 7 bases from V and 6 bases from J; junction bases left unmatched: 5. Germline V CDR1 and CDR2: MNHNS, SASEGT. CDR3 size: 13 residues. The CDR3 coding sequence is TGTGCCAGCAAGGACAGGGAGGCTCAGCCCCAGCATTTT. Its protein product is CASKDREAQPQHF.

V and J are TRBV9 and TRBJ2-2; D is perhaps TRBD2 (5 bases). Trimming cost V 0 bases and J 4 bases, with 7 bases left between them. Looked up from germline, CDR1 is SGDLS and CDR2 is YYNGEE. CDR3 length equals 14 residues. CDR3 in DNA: TGTGCCAGCAGCGTAGTGACTACCACCGGGGAGCTGTTTTTT. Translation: CASSVVTTTGELFF.

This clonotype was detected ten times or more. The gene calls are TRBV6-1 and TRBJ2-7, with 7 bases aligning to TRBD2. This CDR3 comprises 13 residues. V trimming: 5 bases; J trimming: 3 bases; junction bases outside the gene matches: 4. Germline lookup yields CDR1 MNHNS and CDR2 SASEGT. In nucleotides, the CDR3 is TGTGCCAGCAGTTTGGAGCGGGGCTACGAGCAGTACTTC. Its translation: CASSLERGYEQYF.

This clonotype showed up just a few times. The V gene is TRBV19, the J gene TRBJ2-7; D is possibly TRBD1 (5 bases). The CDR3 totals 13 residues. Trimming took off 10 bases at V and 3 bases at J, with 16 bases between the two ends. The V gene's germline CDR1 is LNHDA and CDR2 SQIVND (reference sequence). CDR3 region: CATSLTTVYEQYF. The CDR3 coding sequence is TGTGCCACCAGCCTAACGACAGTCTACGAGCAGTACTTC.

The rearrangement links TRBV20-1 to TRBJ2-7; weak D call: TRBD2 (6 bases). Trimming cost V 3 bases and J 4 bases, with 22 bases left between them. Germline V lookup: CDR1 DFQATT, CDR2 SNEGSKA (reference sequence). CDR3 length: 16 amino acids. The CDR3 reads CSASPAASVFIYEQYF. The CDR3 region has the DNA TGCAGTGCTAGCCCTGCCGCTAGCGTTTTTATTTACGAGCAGTACTTC.

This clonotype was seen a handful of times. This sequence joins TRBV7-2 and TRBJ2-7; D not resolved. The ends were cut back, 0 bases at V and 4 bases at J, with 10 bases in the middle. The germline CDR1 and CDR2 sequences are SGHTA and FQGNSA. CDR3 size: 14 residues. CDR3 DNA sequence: TGTGCCAGCAGCTTAGCAGTTACTTTATACGAGCAGTACTTC. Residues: CASSLAVTLYEQYF.

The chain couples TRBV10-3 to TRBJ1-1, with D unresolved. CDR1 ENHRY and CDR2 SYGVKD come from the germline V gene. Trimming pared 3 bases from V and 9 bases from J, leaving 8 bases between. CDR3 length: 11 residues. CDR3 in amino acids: CAISESAKAFF. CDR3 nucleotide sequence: TGTGCCATCAGTGAATCGGCGAAAGCTTTCTTT.

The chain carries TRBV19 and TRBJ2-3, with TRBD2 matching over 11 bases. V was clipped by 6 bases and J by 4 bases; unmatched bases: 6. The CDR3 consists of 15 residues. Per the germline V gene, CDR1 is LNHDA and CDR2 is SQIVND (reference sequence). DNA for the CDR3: TGTGCCAGTAGCGAACTAGCGGGAGTTGCAGATACGCAGTATTTT. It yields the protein CASSELAGVADTQYF.

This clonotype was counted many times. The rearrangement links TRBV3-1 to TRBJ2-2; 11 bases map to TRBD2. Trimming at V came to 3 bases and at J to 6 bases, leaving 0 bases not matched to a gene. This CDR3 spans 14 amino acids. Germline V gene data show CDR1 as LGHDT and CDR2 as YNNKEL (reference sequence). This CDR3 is CASSHSGRAGELFF. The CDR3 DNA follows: TGTGCCAGCAGCCATAGCGGGAGGGCCGGGGAGCTGTTTTTT.